The source of this T cell receptor (beta chain) is a study of CD8 T cells in Susac syndrome. TCR beta was sequenced from blood CD8+ and CD4+ T cells. The multiple sclerosis controls were treatment-naive patients, and their relapsing-remitting disease was stable or active. The CD8+ and CD4+ T cells were isolated magnetically using a negative isolation approach, whereas the TEMRA cells were enriched by FACS. The CDR3 contains 15 residues. CDR1 is MDHEN, CDR2 SYDVKM, per germline. V was pared by 1 base and J by 9 bases, with 5 bases of the junction left unmatched. Reverse transcription of about 0.45 to 1 ug RNA was performed with random hexamers. Amplification of the TCR beta CDR3 was carried out by immunoSEQ multiplex PCR, which spanned a total of 54 Vbeta and 13 Jbeta segments. MiXCR, applied by TCRdb to the immunoSEQ multiplex PCR reads, yields one record per CDR3 protein. The sample lists approximately 200,000 distinct CDR3 sequences, roughly 94% occurring once.

The specimen sequenced was CD4+ T cells from PBMCs. This clonotype originated in a human donor with multiple sclerosis. The chain links TRBV28 to TRBJ1-6; 8 bases map to TRBD1. DNA for the CDR3: TGTGCCAGCAGTTTATCAACAGGGGGGCCTTCACCCCTCCACTTT. This sequence encodes CASSLSTGGPSPLHF.